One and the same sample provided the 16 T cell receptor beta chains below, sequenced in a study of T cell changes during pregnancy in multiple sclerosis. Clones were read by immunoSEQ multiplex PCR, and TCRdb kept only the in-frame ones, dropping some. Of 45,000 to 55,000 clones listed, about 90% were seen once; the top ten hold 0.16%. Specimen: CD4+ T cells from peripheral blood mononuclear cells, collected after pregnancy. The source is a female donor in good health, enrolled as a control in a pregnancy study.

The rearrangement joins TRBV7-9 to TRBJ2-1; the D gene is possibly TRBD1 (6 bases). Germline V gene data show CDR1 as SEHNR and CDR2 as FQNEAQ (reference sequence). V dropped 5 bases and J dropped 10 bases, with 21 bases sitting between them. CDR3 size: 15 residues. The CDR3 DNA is TGTGCCAGCAGCCCTCAGGGGAGTCGTGGAAACGAGCAGTTCTTC. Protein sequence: CASSPQGSRGNEQFF.

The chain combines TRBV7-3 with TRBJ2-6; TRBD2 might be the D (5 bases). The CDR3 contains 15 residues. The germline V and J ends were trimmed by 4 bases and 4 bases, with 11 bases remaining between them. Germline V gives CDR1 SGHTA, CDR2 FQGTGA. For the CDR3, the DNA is TGTGCCAGCAGCTACGGAGGTTTGGGGGCCAACGTCCTGACTTTC. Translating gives CASSYGGLGANVLTF.

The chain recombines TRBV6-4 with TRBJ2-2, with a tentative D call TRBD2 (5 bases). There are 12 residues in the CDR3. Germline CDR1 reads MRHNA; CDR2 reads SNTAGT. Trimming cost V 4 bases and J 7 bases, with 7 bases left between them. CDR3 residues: CASSGGFGELFF. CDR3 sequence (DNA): TGTGCCAGCAGTGGCGGGTTCGGGGAGCTGTTTTTT.

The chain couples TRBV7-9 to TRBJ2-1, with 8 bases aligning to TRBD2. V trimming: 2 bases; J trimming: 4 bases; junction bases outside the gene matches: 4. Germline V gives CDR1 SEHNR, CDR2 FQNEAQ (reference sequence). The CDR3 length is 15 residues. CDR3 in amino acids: CASSLRGLAYNEQFF. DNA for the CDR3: TGTGCCAGCAGCTTAAGAGGACTAGCATACAATGAGCAGTTCTTC.

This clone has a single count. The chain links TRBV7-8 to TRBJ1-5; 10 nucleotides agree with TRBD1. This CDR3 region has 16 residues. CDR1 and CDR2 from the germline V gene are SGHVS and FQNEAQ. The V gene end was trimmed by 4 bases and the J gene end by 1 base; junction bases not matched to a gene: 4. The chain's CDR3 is CASSSRTGGSNQPQHF. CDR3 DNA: TGTGCCAGCAGCTCCCGGACAGGGGGAAGCAATCAGCCCCAGCATTTT.

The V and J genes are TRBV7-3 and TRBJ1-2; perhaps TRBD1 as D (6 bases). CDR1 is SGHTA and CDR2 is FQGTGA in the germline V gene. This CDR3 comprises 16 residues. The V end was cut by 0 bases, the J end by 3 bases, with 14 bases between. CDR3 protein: CASSLTAGGADYGYTF. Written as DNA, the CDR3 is TGTGCCAGCAGCTTAACGGCGGGGGGCGCGGACTATGGCTACACCTTC.

In DNA, the CDR3 is TGTGCCAGCAGCACCACGGGTTTCACCCGCGGAAACACCATATATTTT. Amino acids: CASSTTGFTRGNTIYF. The chain has TRBV5-4 and TRBJ1-3; no definite D call. The CDR3 covers 16 residues. V lost 4 bases and J 4 bases, leaving 18 bases between the germline ends. CDR1 is SGHNT, CDR2 YYREEE, per germline (reference sequence).

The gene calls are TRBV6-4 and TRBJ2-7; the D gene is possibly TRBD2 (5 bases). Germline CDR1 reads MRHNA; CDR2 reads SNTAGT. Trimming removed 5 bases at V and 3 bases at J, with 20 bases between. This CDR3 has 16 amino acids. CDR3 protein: CASSFQDSKAVYEQYF. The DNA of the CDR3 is TGTGCCAGCAGTTTCCAGGACTCTAAAGCGGTCTACGAGCAGTACTTC.

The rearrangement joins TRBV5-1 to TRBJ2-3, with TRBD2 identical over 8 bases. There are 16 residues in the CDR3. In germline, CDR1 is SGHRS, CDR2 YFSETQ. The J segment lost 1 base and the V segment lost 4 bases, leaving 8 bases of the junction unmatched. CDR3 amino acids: CASSPEPLAGTDTQYF. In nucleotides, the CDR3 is TGCGCCAGCAGCCCGGAGCCACTAGCGGGCACAGATACGCAGTATTTT. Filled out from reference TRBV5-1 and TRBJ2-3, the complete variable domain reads KAGVTQTPRYLIKTRGQQVTLSCSPISGHRSVSWYQQTPGQGLQFLFEYFSETQRNKGNFPGRFSGRQFSNSRSEMNVSTLELGDSALYLCASSPEPLAGTDTQYFGPGTRLTVL.

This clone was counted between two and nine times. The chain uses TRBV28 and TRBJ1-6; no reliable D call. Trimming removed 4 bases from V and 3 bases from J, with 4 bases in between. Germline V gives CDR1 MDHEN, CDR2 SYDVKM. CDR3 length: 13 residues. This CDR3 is CASSSFYNSPLHF. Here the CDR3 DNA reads TGTGCCAGCAGTTCCTTCTATAATTCACCCCTCCACTTT.

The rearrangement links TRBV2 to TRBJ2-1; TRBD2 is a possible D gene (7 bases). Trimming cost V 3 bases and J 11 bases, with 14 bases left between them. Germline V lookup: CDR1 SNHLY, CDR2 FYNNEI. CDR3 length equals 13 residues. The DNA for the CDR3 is TGTGCCAGCAGTGACCTCCCCGGGGGGCAGCAGTTCTTC. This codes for CASSDLPGGQQFF. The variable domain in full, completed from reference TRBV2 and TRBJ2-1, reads EPEVTQTPSHQVTQMGQEVILRCVPISNHLYFYWYRQILGQKVEFLVSFYNNEISEKSEIFDDQFSVERPDGSNFTLKIRSTKLEDSAMYFCASSDLPGGQQFFGPGTRLTVL.

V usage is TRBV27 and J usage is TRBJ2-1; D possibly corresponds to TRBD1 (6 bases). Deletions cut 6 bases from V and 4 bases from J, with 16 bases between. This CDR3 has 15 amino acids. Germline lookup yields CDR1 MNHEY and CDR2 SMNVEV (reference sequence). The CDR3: CASSLDRRTYNEQFF. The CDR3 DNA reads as TGTGCCAGCAGCCTCGACAGGAGAACTTACAATGAGCAGTTCTTC.

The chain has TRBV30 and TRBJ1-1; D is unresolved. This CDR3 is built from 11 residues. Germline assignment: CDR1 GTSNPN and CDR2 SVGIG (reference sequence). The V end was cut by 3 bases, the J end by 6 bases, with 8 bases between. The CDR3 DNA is TGTGCCTGGAGGAGGGATGCTGAAGCTTTCTTT. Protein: CAWRRDAEAFF.

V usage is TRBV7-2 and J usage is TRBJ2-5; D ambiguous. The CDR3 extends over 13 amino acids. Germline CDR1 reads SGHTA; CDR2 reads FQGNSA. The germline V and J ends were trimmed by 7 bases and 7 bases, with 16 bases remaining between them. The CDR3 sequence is CASIPSPGGTQYF. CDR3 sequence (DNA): TGTGCCAGCATACCGTCCCCCGGCGGGACCCAGTACTTC.

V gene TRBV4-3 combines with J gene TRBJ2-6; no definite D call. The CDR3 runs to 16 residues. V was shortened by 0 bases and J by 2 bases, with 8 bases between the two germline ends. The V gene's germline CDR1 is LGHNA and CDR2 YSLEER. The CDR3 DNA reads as TGCGCCAGCAGCCAAGATCCAGGTGCTGGGGCCAACGTCCTGACTTTC. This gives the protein CASSQDPGAGANVLTF.

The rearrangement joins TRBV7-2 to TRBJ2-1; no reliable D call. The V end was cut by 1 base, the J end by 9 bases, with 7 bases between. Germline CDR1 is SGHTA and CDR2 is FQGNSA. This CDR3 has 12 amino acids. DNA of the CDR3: TGTGCCAGCAGCTTAGGTGTCAGTGAGCAGTTCTTC. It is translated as CASSLGVSEQFF.